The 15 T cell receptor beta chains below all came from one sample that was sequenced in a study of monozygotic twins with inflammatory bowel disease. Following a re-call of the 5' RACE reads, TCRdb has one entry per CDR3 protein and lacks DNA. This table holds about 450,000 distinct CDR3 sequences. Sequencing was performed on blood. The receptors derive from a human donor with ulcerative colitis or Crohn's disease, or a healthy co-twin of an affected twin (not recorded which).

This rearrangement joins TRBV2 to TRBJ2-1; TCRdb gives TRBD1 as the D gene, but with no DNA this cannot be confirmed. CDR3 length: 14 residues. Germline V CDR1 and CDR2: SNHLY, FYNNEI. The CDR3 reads CASTRTGVGNEQFF.

CDR3 sequence: CASSPTVPGEQFF. The chain couples TRBV5-1 to TRBJ2-1; as DNA is missing, the TRBD2 call by TCRdb cannot be tested. The CDR3 has 13 residues. Germline CDR1 and CDR2: SGHRS and YFSETQ.

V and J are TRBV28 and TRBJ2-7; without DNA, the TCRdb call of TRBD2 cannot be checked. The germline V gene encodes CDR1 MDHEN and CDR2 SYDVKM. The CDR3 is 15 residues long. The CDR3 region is CASSPPGLAGYEQYF.

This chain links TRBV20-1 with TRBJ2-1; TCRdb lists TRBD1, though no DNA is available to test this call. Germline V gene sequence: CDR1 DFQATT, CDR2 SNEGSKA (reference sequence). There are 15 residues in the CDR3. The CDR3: CSARIQGASYNEQFF.

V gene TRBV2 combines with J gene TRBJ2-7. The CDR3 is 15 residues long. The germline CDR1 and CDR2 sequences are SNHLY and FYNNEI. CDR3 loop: CASSEEILTTDEQYF.

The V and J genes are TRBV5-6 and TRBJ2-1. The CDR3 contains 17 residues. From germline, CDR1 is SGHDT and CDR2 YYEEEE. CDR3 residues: CASSLAFGTDPYNEQFF.

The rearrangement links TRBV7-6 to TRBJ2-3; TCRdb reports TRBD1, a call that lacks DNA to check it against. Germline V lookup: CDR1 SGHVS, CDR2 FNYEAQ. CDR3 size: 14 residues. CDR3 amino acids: CASSPGAATDTQYF.

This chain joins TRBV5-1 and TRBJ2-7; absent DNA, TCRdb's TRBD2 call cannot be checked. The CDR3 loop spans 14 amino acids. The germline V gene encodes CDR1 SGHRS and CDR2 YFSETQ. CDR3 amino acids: CASTYSGGANEQYF.

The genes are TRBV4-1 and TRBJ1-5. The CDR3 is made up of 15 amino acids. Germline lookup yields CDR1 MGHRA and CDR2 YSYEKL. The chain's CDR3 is CASSQESGLWQPQHF.

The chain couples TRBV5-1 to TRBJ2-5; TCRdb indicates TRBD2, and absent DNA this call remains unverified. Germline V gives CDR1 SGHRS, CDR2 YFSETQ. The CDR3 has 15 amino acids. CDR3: CASSLGSGGKETQYF. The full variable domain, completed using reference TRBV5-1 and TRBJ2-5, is KAGVTQTPRYLIKTRGQQVTLSCSPISGHRSVSWYQQTPGQGLQFLFEYFSETQRNKGNFPGRFSGRQFSNSRSEMNVSTLELGDSALYLCASSLGSGGKETQYFGPGTRLLVL.

CDR3 amino acids: CASSQDWGSGSYEQYF. The J gene is TRBJ2-7, the V gene TRBV14; TCRdb's D call, TRBD2, is unchecked because there is no DNA. This CDR3 contains 16 residues. CDR1 and CDR2 from the germline V gene are SGHDN and FVKESK.

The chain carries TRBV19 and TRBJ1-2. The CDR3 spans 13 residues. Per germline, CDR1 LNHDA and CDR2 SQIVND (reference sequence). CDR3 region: CASRESATRGYTF.

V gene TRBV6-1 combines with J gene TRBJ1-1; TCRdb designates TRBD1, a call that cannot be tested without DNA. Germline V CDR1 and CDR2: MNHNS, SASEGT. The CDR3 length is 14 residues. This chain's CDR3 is CASTPQGVNTEAFF.

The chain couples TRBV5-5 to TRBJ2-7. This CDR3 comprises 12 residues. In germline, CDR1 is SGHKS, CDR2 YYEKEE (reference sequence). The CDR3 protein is CASSYDGYEQYF. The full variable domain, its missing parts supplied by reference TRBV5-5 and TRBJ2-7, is DAGVTQSPTHLIKTRGQQVTLRCSPISGHKSVSWYQQVLGQGPQFIFQYYEKEERGRGNFPDRFSARQFPNYSSELNVNALLLGDSALYLCASSYDGYEQYFGPGTRLTVT.

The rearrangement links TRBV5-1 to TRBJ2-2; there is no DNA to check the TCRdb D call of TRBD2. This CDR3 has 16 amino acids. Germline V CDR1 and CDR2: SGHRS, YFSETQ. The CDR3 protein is CASSLELAGNSGELFF.